Sequencing of this T cell receptor (beta chain) was carried out in a study of cytomegalovirus exposure and HLA in healthy donors. As to this clone: Antigen specificity is unknown.

The ends lost 3 bases at V and 0 bases at J; junction bases unmatched: 6. Germline V gives CDR1 LNHDA, CDR2 SQIVND (reference sequence). The CDR3 covers 16 residues. The study's findings and limits: Previous analysis showed most TCR beta V segments were productive about 87% or about 30% of the time. Some TCR beta chains (164 of them) were listed as cytomegalovirus-associated. Reportedly, HLA-A and HLA-B alleles of most subjects were accurately predicted from TCR beta.

The study ran its PCR with 60 Vbeta and 13 Jbeta primers. Repertoires were generated with immunoSEQ multiplex PCR, while TCRdb's copy carries only in-frame clones and drops some. The specimen's table records tens of thousands of clones. The TCR originated in a man aged 50 to 59 in good health and CMV-seropositive. The sequenced sample was PBMCs. The rearrangement uses TRBV19 and TRBJ2-3; 7 nucleotides line up with TRBD1. CDR3 DNA: TGTGCCAGTAGTATTATCGGGACAGCTAGCACAGATACGCAGTATTTT. It specifies CASSIIGTASTDTQYF.